What follows is one T cell receptor (beta chain) and its context. The antigen is unknown. V was trimmed by 0 bases and J by 0 bases, leaving 6 bases between them. Germline CDR1 is MNHNY and CDR2 is SVGAGI (reference sequence). The CDR3 is 14 amino acids. The source of the sample is a study of cytotoxic CD8 clonotypes in ibrutinib-treated CLL. Study-level findings and limits: Investigators sampled sustained-remission and progressing patients at differing times.

Data came from immunoSEQ multiplex PCR; TCRdb stores just in-frame clones and leaves some out. The sample contains about 140,000 clones, about 80% of which appear only once. The origin of this receptor is a human donor with chronic lymphocytic leukemia. Sample: PBMCs, taken after 12 months of ibrutinib treatment. This chain links TRBV6-6 with TRBJ2-7; D unresolved. The CDR3 loop reads CASSYSPTSYEQYF. The CDR3 bases are TGTGCCAGCAGTTACTCCCCAACCTCCTACGAGCAGTACTTC.